The sequence of this T cell receptor (beta chain) was determined in a study of cytomegalovirus exposure and HLA in healthy donors. Germline V gene lookup returns CDR1 SGHTS and CDR2 YDEGEE. The CDR3 runs to 13 residues. As concerns this clone: Relative to the germline gene, one junction end is altered; a read error may explain this.

Both 60 Vbeta primers and 13 Jbeta primers went into the PCR. The table came from immunoSEQ multiplex PCR; TCRdb's copy has only in-frame clones and leaves some out. The sample holds some 100,000 clones, 84% seen once. Sequencing was performed on PBMCs. This clonotype originated in a woman aged 18 to 35 in good health and CMV-seronegative. V is TRBV5-8 and J is TRBJ1-2, with D tentatively TRBD1 (6 bases). The CDR3: CASSLSSRDIGSF. The DNA for the CDR3 is TGTGCCAGCAGCTTGAGCAGTAGGGACATTGGCTCTTTC.